A selection of T cell receptor beta chains follows, all from one sample in a study of T-cell memory formation after mild COVID-19. TCRdb reprocessed the 5' RACE reads via MiXCR and lists one record per CDR3 protein. This table has about half a million distinct CDR3 sequences, 18% appearing once. The sample taken for sequencing was PBMCs or a T cell subset sorted from them (not recorded which). These receptors came from an adult woman who had mild COVID-19 (a few samples of this study predate the infection). Cell type and time point are not known. Both conserved end residues are part of each CDR3. D genes are given only for firm matches. Expanded clones get a size class; other rows say once, few or many, or leave the size out.

abundance | j_gene | v_gene | d_gene | CDR3nt | CDR3aa
many | TRBJ2-7 | TRBV4-2 | NA | TGTGCCAGCAGCCAAGATTGGGCTATCCCTCGCGAGCAGTACTTC | CASSQDWAIPREQYF
few | TRBJ2-3 | TRBV7-3 | NA | TGTGCCAGCAGCTCACGACACGGCGCAGATACGCAGTATTTT | CASSSRHGADTQYF
NA | TRBJ2-7 | TRBV6-1 | TRBD1 | TGTGCCAGCAGTGAATATGGGACAGGAGGGTACGAGCAGTACTTC | CASSEYGTGGYEQYF
few | TRBJ2-1 | TRBV7-2 | NA | TGTGCCAGCAGACCGGCAGCTTACAATGAGCAGTTCTTC | CASRPAAYNEQFF
many | TRBJ2-7 | TRBV12-3/TRBV12-4 | NA | TGTGCCAGCAGCCTGTCGGGCTACGAGCAGTACTTC | CASSLSGYEQYF
few | TRBJ2-5 | TRBV9 | TRBD2 | TGTGCCAGCAGCTCCGGACTAGCGGGGTTAAAAGAGACCCAGTACTTC | CASSSGLAGLKETQYF
few | TRBJ1-1 | TRBV9 | NA | TGTGCCAGCAGCGTAGGGGCAGGGACGAACACTGAAGCTTTCTTT | CASSVGAGTNTEAFF
many | TRBJ2-6 | TRBV19 | NA | TGTGCCAGTAGTATACTCGGGCCCTATGAGGCCAACGTCCTGACTTTC | CASSILGPYEANVLTF
few | TRBJ2-7 | TRBV3-1 | NA | TGTGCCAGCAGCCAAGATTGGGGGGCGTCCTACGAGCAGTACTTC | CASSQDWGASYEQYF
few | TRBJ1-1 | TRBV2 | NA | TGTGCCAGCAATGACCGAATGAACACTGAAGCTTTCTTT | CASNDRMNTEAFF
NA | TRBJ1-2 | TRBV5-4 | NA | TGTGCCAGCAGCCCGGCGTGGAATTCCGCCTTTGGCTACACCTTC | CASSPAWNSAFGYTF
NA | TRBJ2-7 | TRBV24-1 | NA | TGTGCCACCAGTGTGCCGGGCTACTACGAGCAGTACTTC | CATSVPGYYEQYF
few | TRBJ1-2 | TRBV20-1 | TRBD1 | TGCAGTGCGGGGGGGACAGGGGGCGCCGGCTACACCTTC | CSAGGTGGAGYTF
NA | TRBJ2-4 | TRBV6-2/TRBV6-3 | NA | TGTGCCAGCAGTTACTCGATACCGATCGGCAAAAACATTCAGTACTTC | CASSYSIPIGKNIQYF
few | TRBJ2-1 | TRBV29-1 | TRBD2 | TGCAGCGTTGAGGGACTAGCGGGAGGGCTGAATGAGCAGTTCTTC | CSVEGLAGGLNEQFF
NA | TRBJ2-3 | TRBV2 | NA | TGTGCCAGCCGTACAGGGCCCCGGATAGATACGCAGTATTTT | CASRTGPRIDTQYF
few | TRBJ1-5 | TRBV29-1 | TRBD1 | TGCAGCGTTCGGGACAGGGTCGGCCAGCCCCAGCATTTT | CSVRDRVGQPQHF
few | TRBJ1-1 | TRBV10-3 | NA | TGTGCCATCAGTGAGAAGGAGGTGGGGTGGAACGCTGAAGCTTTCTTT | CAISEKEVGWNAEAFF
NA | TRBJ1-5 | TRBV24-1 | NA | TGTGCCACCCGGGCCTCACCAGGACAGCCCCAGCATTTT | CATRASPGQPQHF
NA | TRBJ2-1 | TRBV7-9 | TRBD2 | TGTGCCAGCAGCATGCCGACGCGGGGGGTTTCCTACAATGAGCAGTTCTTC | CASSMPTRGVSYNEQFF
NA | TRBJ1-2 | TRBV5-1 | NA | TGCGCCAGCAGCCCCGACTGGATGGACTATGGCTACACCTTC | CASSPDWMDYGYTF
NA | TRBJ2-1 | TRBV20-1 | NA | TGCAGTGCTAGAGATCGGAGCCATGAGCAGTTCTTC | CSARDRSHEQFF
few | TRBJ1-5 | TRBV29-1 | TRBD1 | TGCAGCGTGATGACAGGGAATAGCAATCAGCCCCAGCATTTT | CSVMTGNSNQPQHF
NA | TRBJ2-7 | TRBV20-1 | NA | TGCAGTGCTAGGTTGGGGGGAGGCTACGAGCAGTACTTC | CSARLGGGYEQYF
NA | TRBJ1-2 | TRBV5-6 | NA | TGTGCCAGCAGCGAACAGTTTTGGGGACGCCGCTATGGCTACACCTTC | CASSEQFWGRRYGYTF
few | TRBJ1-2 | TRBV27 | TRBD1 | TGTGCCAGCAGTTTTGGGAACAGGGGGCGGGGTGGCTACACCTTC | CASSFGNRGRGGYTF
NA | TRBJ2-2 | TRBV3-1 | NA | TGTGCCAGCAGCCTGACCAGCGGCCCCGGGGAGCTGTTTTTT | CASSLTSGPGELFF
NA | TRBJ2-5 | TRBV7-8 | TRBD2 | TGTGCCAGCAGCACGAGGACTAGCGTACAAGAGACCCAGTACTTC | CASSTRTSVQETQYF